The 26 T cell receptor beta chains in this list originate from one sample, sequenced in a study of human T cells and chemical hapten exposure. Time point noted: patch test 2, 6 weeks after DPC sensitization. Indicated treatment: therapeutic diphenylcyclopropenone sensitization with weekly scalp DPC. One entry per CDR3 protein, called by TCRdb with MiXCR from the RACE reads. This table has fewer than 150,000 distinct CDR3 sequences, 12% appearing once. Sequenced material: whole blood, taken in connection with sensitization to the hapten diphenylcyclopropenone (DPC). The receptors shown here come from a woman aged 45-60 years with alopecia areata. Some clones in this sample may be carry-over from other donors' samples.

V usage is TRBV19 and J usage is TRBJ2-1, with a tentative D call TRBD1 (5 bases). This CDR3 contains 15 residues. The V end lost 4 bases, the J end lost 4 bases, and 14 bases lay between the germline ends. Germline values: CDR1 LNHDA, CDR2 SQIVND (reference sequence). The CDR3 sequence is CASSTRQTLYNEQFF. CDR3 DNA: TGTGCCAGTAGTACTCGACAGACACTATACAATGAGCAGTTCTTC.

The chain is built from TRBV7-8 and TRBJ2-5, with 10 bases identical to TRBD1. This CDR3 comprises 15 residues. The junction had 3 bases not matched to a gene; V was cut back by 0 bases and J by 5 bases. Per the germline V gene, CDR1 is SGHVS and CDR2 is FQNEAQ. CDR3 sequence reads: CASSLATGGWETQYF. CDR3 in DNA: TGTGCCAGCAGCTTAGCGACAGGGGGCTGGGAGACCCAGTACTTC.

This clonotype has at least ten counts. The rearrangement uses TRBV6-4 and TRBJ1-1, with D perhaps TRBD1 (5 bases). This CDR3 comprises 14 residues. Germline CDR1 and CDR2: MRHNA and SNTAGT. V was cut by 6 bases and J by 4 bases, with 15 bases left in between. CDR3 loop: CASRPQRGGTEAFF. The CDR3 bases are TGTGCCAGCAGGCCTCAGAGGGGAGGCACTGAAGCTTTCTTT.

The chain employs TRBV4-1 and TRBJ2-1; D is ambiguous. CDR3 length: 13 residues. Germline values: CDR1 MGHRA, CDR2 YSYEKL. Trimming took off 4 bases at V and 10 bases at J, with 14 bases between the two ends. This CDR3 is CASSRMESTEQFF. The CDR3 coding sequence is TGCGCCAGCAGCCGGATGGAGTCGACCGAGCAGTTCTTC.

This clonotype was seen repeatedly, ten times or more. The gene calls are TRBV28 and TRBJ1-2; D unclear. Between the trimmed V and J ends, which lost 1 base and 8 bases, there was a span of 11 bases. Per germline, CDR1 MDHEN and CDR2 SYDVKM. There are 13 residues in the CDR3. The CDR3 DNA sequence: TGTGCCAGCAGTTTATTGGGTGGGAAGGGCTACACCTTC. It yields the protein CASSLLGGKGYTF.

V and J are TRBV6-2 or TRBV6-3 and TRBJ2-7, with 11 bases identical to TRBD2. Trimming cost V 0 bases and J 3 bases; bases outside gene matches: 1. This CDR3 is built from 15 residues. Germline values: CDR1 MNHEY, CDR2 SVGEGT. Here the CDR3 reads CASSYSGLADYEQYF. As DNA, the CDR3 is TGTGCCAGCAGTTACTCGGGACTAGCGGACTACGAGCAGTACTTC.

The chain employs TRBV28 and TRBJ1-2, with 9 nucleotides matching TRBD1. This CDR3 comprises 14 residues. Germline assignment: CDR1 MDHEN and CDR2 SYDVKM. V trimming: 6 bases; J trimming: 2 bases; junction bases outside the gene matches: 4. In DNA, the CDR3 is TGTGCCAGCAGCTGGGGGACAGGGAACTATGGCTACACCTTC. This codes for CASSWGTGNYGYTF.

CDR3 bases: TGTGCCAGCAGCGTAGACCAGGTATCCTACGAGCAGTACTTC. Translating gives CASSVDQVSYEQYF. This chain links TRBV5-4 with TRBJ2-7; D remains ambiguous. Trimming took off 4 bases at V and 1 base at J, with 12 bases between the two ends. This CDR3 spans 14 amino acids. Germline V gene lookup returns CDR1 SGHNT and CDR2 YYREEE (reference sequence).

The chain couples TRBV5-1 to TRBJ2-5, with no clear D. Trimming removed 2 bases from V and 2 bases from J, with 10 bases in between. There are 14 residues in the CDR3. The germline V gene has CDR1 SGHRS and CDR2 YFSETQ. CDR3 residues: CASSFQRPQETQYF. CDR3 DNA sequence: TGCGCCAGCAGCTTTCAGCGCCCACAAGAGACCCAGTACTTC.

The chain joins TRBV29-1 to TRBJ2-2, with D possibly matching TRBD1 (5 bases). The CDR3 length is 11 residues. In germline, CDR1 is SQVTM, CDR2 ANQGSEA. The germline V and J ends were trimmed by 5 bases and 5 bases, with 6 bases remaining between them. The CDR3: CSVKGTGELFF. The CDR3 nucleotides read TGCAGCGTTAAGGGGACCGGGGAGCTGTTTTTT.

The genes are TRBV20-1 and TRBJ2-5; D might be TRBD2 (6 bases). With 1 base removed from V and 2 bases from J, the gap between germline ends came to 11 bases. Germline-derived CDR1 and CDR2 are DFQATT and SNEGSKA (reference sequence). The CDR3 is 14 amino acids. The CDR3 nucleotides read TGCAGTGCTAGAGTAGTAGGGAGGCAAGAGACCCAGTACTTC. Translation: CSARVVGRQETQYF.

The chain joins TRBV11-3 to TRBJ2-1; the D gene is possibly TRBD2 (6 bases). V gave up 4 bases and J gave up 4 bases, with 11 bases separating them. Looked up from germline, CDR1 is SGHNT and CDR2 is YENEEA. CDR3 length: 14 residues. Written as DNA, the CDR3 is TGTGCCAGCAGCTCCACTAGCAGTTACAATGAGCAGTTCTTC. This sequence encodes CASSSTSSYNEQFF.

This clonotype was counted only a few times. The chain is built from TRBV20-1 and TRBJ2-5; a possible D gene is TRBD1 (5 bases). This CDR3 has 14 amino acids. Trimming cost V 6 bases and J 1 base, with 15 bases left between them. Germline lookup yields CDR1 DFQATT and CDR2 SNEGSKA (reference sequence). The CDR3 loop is CSAPRGNSQETQYF. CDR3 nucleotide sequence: TGCAGTGCCCCAAGGGGAAACAGCCAAGAGACCCAGTACTTC.

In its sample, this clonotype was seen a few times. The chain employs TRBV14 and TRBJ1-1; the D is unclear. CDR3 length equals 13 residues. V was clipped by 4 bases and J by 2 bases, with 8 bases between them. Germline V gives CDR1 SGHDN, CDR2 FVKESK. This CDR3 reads CASSLGINTEAFF. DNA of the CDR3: TGTGCCAGCAGCCTAGGAATCAACACTGAAGCTTTCTTT.

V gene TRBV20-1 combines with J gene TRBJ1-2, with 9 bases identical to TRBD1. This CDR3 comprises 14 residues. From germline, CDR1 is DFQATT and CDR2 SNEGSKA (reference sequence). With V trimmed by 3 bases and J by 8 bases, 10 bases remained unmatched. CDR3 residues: CSASALGQGSGYTF. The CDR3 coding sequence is TGCAGTGCTAGTGCCCTGGGACAGGGATCAGGCTACACCTTC.

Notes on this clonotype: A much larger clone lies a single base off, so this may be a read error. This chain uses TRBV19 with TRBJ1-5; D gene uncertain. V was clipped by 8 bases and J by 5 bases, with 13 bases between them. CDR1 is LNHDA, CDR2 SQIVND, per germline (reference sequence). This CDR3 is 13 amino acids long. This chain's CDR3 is CASADLIDQPQHF. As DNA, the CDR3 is TGTGCCAGTGCGGACCTGATCGATCAGCCCCAGCATTTT.

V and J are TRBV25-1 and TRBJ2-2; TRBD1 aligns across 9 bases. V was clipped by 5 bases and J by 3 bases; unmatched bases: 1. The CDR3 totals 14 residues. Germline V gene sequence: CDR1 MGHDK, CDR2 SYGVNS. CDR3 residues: CASSHRGHTGELFF. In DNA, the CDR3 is TGTGCCAGCAGTCACAGGGGGCACACCGGGGAGCTGTTTTTT.

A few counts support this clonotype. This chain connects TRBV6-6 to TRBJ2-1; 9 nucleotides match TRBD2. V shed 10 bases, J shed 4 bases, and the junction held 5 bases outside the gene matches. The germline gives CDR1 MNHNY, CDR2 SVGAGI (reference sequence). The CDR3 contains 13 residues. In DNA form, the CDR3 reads TGTGCCACCAAGGCGGGAGGGTACAATGAGCAGTTCTTC. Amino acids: CATKAGGYNEQFF.

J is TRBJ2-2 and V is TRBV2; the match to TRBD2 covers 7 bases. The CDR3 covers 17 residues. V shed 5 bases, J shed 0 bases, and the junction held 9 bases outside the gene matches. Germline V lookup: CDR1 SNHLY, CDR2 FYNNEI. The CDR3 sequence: CASSSMTSSTNTGELFF. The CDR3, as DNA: TGTGCCAGCAGTTCCATGACTAGCAGTACGAACACCGGGGAGCTGTTTTTT.

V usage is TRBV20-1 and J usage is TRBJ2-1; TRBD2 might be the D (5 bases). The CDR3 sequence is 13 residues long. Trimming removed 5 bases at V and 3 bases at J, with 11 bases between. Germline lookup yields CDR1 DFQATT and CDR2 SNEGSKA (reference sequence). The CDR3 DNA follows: TGCAGTGCTGAGGACTTCCGCTACAATGAGCAGTTCTTC. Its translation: CSAEDFRYNEQFF.

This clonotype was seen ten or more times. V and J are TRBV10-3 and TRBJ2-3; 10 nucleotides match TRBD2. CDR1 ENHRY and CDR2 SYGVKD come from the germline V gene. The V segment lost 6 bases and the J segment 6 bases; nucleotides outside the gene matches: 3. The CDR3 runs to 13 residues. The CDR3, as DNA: TGTGCCATCAGGGGGACTAGCGATGATACGCAGTATTTT. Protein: CAIRGTSDDTQYF.

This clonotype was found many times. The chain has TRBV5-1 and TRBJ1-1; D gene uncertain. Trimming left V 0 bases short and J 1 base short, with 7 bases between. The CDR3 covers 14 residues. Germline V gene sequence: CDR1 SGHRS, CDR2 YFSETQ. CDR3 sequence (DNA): TGCGCCAGCAGCTTGGTTTCAGCGAACACTGAAGCTTTCTTT. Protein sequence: CASSLVSANTEAFF.

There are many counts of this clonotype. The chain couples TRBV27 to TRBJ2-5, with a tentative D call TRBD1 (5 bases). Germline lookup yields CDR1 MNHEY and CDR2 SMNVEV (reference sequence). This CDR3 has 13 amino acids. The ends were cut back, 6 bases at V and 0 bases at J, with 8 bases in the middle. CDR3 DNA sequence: TGTGCCAGCAGCTACAGGTACCAAGAGACCCAGTACTTC. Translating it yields CASSYRYQETQYF.

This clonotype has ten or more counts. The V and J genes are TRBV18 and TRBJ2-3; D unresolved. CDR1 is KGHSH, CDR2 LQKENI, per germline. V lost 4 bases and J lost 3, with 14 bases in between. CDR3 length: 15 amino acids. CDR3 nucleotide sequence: TGTGCCAGCTCACGCGGCGAGTACCAGACAGATACGCAGTATTTT. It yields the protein CASSRGEYQTDTQYF.

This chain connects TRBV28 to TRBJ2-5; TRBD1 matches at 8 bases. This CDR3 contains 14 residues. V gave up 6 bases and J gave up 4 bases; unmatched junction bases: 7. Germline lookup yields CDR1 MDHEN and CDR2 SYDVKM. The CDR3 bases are TGTGCCAGCAGCTCGGACAGGGAGCTAGAGACCCAGTACTTC. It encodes CASSSDRELETQYF.

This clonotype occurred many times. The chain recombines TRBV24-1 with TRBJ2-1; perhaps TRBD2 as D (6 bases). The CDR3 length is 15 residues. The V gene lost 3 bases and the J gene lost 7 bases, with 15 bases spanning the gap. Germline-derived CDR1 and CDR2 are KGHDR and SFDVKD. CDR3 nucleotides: TGTGCCACCAGTGATCCCCTGCCGGGGGTAAATGAGCAGTTCTTC. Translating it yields CATSDPLPGVNEQFF.